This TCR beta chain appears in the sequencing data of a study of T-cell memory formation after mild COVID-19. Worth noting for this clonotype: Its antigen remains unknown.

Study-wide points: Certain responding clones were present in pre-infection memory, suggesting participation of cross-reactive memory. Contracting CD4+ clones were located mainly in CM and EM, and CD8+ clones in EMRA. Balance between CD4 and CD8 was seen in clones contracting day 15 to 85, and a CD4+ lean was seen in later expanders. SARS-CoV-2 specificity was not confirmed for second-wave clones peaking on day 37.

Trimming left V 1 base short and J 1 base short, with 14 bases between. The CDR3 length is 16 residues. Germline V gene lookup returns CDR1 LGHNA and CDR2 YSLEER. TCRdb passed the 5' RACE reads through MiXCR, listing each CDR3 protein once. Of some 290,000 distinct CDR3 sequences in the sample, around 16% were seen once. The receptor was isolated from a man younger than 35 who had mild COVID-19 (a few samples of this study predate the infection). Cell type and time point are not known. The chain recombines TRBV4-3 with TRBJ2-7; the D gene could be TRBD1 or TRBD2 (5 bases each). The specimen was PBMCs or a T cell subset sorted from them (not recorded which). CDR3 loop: CASSQVPGDGSYEQYF. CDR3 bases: TGCGCCAGCAGCCAAGTCCCTGGGGACGGGTCCTACGAGCAGTACTTC.